Listed below are T cell receptor beta chains from one sample, sequenced in a study of chemoradiotherapy in HPV16-positive cancers. Data came from immunoSEQ multiplex PCR; TCRdb stores just in-frame clones and leaves some out. The sample has over 10,000 clones, roughly four fifths seen once. The sample was gathered from a patient who underwent chemoradiotherapy. The receptors were gathered from a human donor with HPV-associated anogenital cancer. Each CDR3 is given with its conserved first and last residue. Fields, in order: D gene, V gene, J gene, clone size, CDR3 protein, CDR3 DNA. D genes are given only for firm matches. Part of the rows lack a size; the others show once, few, many or a class for expanded clones.

d_gene: TRBD1
v_gene: TRBV11-3
j_gene: TRBJ1-5
abundance: once
CDR3aa: CASSPNTGVYSNQPQHF
CDR3nt: TGTGCCAGCAGCCCTAACACAGGGGTCTATAGCAATCAGCCCCAGCATTTT

d_gene: TRBD1
v_gene: TRBV27
j_gene: TRBJ1-2
abundance: once
CDR3aa: CASSSTGVHGYTF
CDR3nt: TGTGCCAGCAGTTCGACAGGGGTCCATGGCTACACCTTC

d_gene: TRBD2
v_gene: TRBV28
j_gene: TRBJ2-7
abundance: .
CDR3aa: CASRASSGTYEQYF
CDR3nt: TGTGCCAGCAGGGCCTCTAGCGGAACCTACGAGCAGTACTTC

d_gene: TRBD1
v_gene: TRBV6-5
j_gene: TRBJ2-5
abundance: .
CDR3aa: CASSYSRTGDQETQYF
CDR3nt: TGTGCCAGCAGTTACTCCCGGACAGGGGACCAAGAGACCCAGTACTTC

d_gene: .
v_gene: TRBV30
j_gene: TRBJ2-5
abundance: .
CDR3aa: CAWSPFRETQYF
CDR3nt: TGTGCCTGGAGTCCGTTCCGGGAGACCCAGTACTTC

d_gene: TRBD1
v_gene: TRBV30
j_gene: TRBJ1-1
abundance: .
CDR3aa: CASTQRQGALRTEAFF
CDR3nt: TGTGCCTCCACCCAAAGACAGGGGGCCCTGAGGACTGAAGCTTTCTTT

d_gene: TRBD2
v_gene: TRBV9
j_gene: TRBJ2-1
abundance: .
CDR3aa: CASSKTSGRSNEQFF
CDR3nt: TGTGCCAGCAGCAAGACTAGCGGGAGATCGAATGAGCAGTTCTTC

d_gene: TRBD2
v_gene: TRBV4-1
j_gene: TRBJ2-1
abundance: .
CDR3aa: CASSRSSGNYNEQFF
CDR3nt: TGCGCCAGCAGCCGGTCTAGCGGGAATTACAATGAGCAGTTCTTC

d_gene: TRBD2
v_gene: TRBV7-6
j_gene: TRBJ2-5
abundance: .
CDR3aa: CASSSLQASGNRETQYF
CDR3nt: TGTGCCAGCAGCTCCCTTCAGGCTAGCGGGAATCGAGAGACCCAGTACTTC

d_gene: .
v_gene: TRBV19
j_gene: TRBJ1-5
abundance: .
CDR3aa: CASSPADRSNQPQHF
CDR3nt: TGTGCCAGTAGTCCCGCGGACAGATCGAATCAGCCCCAGCATTTT

d_gene: .
v_gene: TRBV11-2
j_gene: TRBJ2-4
abundance: .
CDR3aa: CASSLRGRGSMDIQYF
CDR3nt: TGTGCCAGCAGCTTAAGAGGTCGGGGGAGTATGGACATTCAGTACTTC

d_gene: TRBD1
v_gene: TRBV4-3
j_gene: TRBJ2-7
abundance: .
CDR3aa: CASSQDSGQGALYEQYF
CDR3nt: TGCGCCAGCAGCCAAGATTCGGGGCAGGGGGCCTTATACGAGCAGTACTTC

d_gene: .
v_gene: TRBV28
j_gene: TRBJ1-4
abundance: .
CDR3aa: CASSFGGSANEKLFF
CDR3nt: TGTGCCAGCAGTTTTGGAGGGTCTGCTAATGAAAAACTGTTTTTT

d_gene: .
v_gene: TRBV5-1
j_gene: TRBJ2-3
abundance: .
CDR3aa: CASSLGANRADTQYF
CDR3nt: TGCGCCAGCAGCTTGGGGGCAAATCGGGCAGATACGCAGTATTTT

d_gene: TRBD2
v_gene: TRBV28
j_gene: TRBJ2-5
abundance: .
CDR3aa: CASSLGAGEAETQYF
CDR3nt: TGTGCCAGCAGTTTAGGGGCGGGGGAGGCGGAGACCCAGTACTTC

d_gene: TRBD1
v_gene: TRBV9
j_gene: TRBJ2-5
abundance: .
CDR3aa: CASSATGTGGGETQYF
CDR3nt: TGTGCCAGCAGCGCTACCGGGACAGGGGGCGGCGAGACCCAGTACTTC

d_gene: .
v_gene: TRBV14
j_gene: TRBJ1-2
abundance: .
CDR3aa: CASSQVSDGYTF
CDR3nt: TGTGCCAGCAGCCAAGTTTCAGATGGCTACACCTTC

d_gene: TRBD1
v_gene: TRBV29-1
j_gene: TRBJ1-2
abundance: .
CDR3aa: CSVEDRGSNGYTF
CDR3nt: TGCAGCGTTGAGGACAGGGGATCCAATGGCTACACCTTC

d_gene: .
v_gene: TRBV7-3
j_gene: TRBJ2-1
abundance: .
CDR3aa: CASSLDSYNEQFF
CDR3nt: TGTGCCAGCAGCCTCGACAGTTACAATGAGCAGTTCTTC

d_gene: .
v_gene: TRBV7-9
j_gene: TRBJ2-2
abundance: .
CDR3aa: CASTPIATGELFF
CDR3nt: TGTGCCAGCACCCCAATAGCGACCGGGGAGCTGTTTTTT

d_gene: .
v_gene: TRBV30
j_gene: TRBJ1-2
abundance: .
CDR3aa: CAWSVGSGLTYGYTF
CDR3nt: TGTGCCTGGAGTGTAGGATCAGGGCTAACGTATGGCTACACCTTC

d_gene: TRBD1
v_gene: TRBV29-1
j_gene: TRBJ2-4
abundance: .
CDR3aa: CSVLGGTGGVKNIQYF
CDR3nt: TGCAGCGTTCTCGGCGGGACAGGGGGTGTCAAAAACATTCAGTACTTC

d_gene: .
v_gene: TRBV7-2
j_gene: TRBJ1-2
abundance: .
CDR3aa: CASSLVGGPNYGYTF
CDR3nt: TGTGCCAGCAGCTTAGTCGGGGGTCCCAACTATGGCTACACCTTC

d_gene: .
v_gene: TRBV29-1
j_gene: TRBJ2-1
abundance: .
CDR3aa: CSVDSRKGRYNEQFF
CDR3nt: TGCAGCGTTGACTCACGAAAAGGTAGATACAATGAGCAGTTCTTC

d_gene: .
v_gene: TRBV11-2
j_gene: TRBJ1-1
abundance: .
CDR3aa: CASSVTSAPTEAFF
CDR3nt: TGTGCCAGCAGCGTAACGAGCGCGCCCACTGAAGCTTTCTTT

d_gene: TRBD1
v_gene: TRBV4-3
j_gene: TRBJ1-1
abundance: .
CDR3aa: CASSQARSGSVAAGGTEAFF
CDR3nt: TGCGCCAGCAGCCAAGCTCGATCTGGCTCGGTGGCGGCAGGGGGCACTGAAGCTTTCTTT

d_gene: .
v_gene: TRBV30
j_gene: TRBJ1-1
abundance: once
CDR3aa: CAWSVGLPNTEAFF
CDR3nt: TGTGCCTGGAGTGTGGGGTTGCCAAACACTGAAGCTTTCTTT

d_gene: .
v_gene: TRBV9
j_gene: TRBJ2-2
abundance: .
CDR3aa: CASSDQGTTLDDTGELFF
CDR3nt: TGTGCCAGCAGCGACCAGGGGACTACCCTCGATGACACCGGGGAGCTGTTTTTT

d_gene: .
v_gene: TRBV6-5
j_gene: TRBJ1-1
abundance: few
CDR3aa: CASSYVGRNTEAFF
CDR3nt: TGTGCCAGCAGTTACGTAGGGAGGAACACTGAAGCTTTCTTT

d_gene: TRBD1
v_gene: TRBV5-1
j_gene: TRBJ2-3
abundance: .
CDR3aa: CASSPSYRGTDTQYF
CDR3nt: TGCGCCAGCAGCCCCTCCTACAGGGGAACAGATACGCAGTATTTT

d_gene: TRBD1
v_gene: TRBV29-1
j_gene: TRBJ1-1
abundance: .
CDR3aa: CSVIGQGGTEAFF
CDR3nt: TGCAGCGTCATCGGACAGGGTGGCACTGAAGCTTTCTTT

d_gene: TRBD1
v_gene: TRBV30
j_gene: TRBJ2-7
abundance: .
CDR3aa: CAWSVMDRDVEEQYF
CDR3nt: TGTGCCTGGAGTGTAATGGACAGGGACGTAGAGGAGCAGTACTTC

d_gene: .
v_gene: TRBV30
j_gene: TRBJ1-4
abundance: .
CDR3aa: CAWSEWTNEKLFF
CDR3nt: TGTGCCTGGAGTGAGTGGACTAATGAAAAACTGTTTTTT

d_gene: .
v_gene: TRBV7-3
j_gene: TRBJ2-2
abundance: few
CDR3aa: CASSSMAGTGELFF
CDR3nt: TGTGCCAGCAGCTCGATGGCCGGCACCGGGGAGCTGTTTTTT